Listed below are T cell receptor beta chains from one sample, sequenced in a study of cytomegalovirus exposure and HLA in healthy donors. TCRdb's table, derived via immunoSEQ multiplex PCR, lists solely in-frame clones and lacks some. The repertoire includes fewer than 250,000 clones, more than 60% of them detected once, and 0.2% to 0.25% sits in the top ten. Sequencing was done on a sample of PBMCs. These receptors originate from a girl aged 2 to 9 in good health and CMV-seronegative. Both conserved end residues are part of each CDR3. Each record gives: D gene, V gene, J gene, clone size, CDR3 DNA, CDR3 protein. D genes are given only for firm matches. Part of the rows lack a size; the others show once, few, many or a class for expanded clones.

NA,TRBV18,TRBJ2-7,NA,TGTGCCAGCTCACCAACGCGCGGGGACTACGAGCAGTACTTC,CASSPTRGDYEQYF
NA,TRBV5-4,TRBJ2-7,NA,TGTGCCAGCAGCTTGGCGGACAAATTCTACGAGCAGTACTTC,CASSLADKFYEQYF
TRBD1,TRBV19,TRBJ2-5,NA,TGTGCCAGTAGTATCACAGGGGCCGGCGAGACCCAGTACTTC,CASSITGAGETQYF
NA,TRBV5-4,TRBJ1-2,NA,TGTGCCAGCAGCCCGAGGCTCGGGGACACTACCTATGGCTACACCTTC,CASSPRLGDTTYGYTF
TRBD2,TRBV2,TRBJ2-5,once,TGTGCCAGCAGTGGGTTGGGGGAGAGCGGGAGTGAGGAGGATGGGGGGACCCAGTACTTC,CASSGLGESGSEEDGGTQYF
NA,TRBV29-1,TRBJ1-6,few,TGCAGAATAATACCCATATTAGCACGGAATTCACCCCTCCACTTT,CRIIPILARNSPLHF
NA,TRBV7-9,TRBJ2-3,few,TGTGCCAGCAGCTTAGTTCGGTTGGATACGCAGTATTTT,CASSLVRLDTQYF
NA,TRBV10-2,TRBJ1-1,NA,TGCGCCAGCAGTGATGGCGGAAACACTGAAGCTTTCTTT,CASSDGGNTEAFF
NA,TRBV27,TRBJ2-1,NA,TGTGCCAGCAGTTTCATAACTAGCAGGATGGATGAGCAGTTCTTC,CASSFITSRMDEQFF
TRBD2,TRBV5-1,TRBJ2-7,NA,TGCGCCAGCAGCTTGTGGCCTAGCGGGAGGGCCGAGCAGTACTTC,CASSLWPSGRAEQYF
NA,TRBV5-4,TRBJ2-3,few,TGTGCCAGCAGCTTCTACGGGTCTAGAATCACAGATACGCAGTATTTT,CASSFYGSRITDTQYF
TRBD2,TRBV10-3,TRBJ2-3,NA,TGTGCCATCAGTGCCGCGGGAGGGGGAGATACGCAGTATTTT,CAISAAGGGDTQYF
NA,TRBV6-1,TRBJ1-5,NA,TGTGCCAGCAGCCTCCAGGGGAGGGGGCAGCCCCAGCATTTT,CASSLQGRGQPQHF
TRBD1,TRBV5-6,TRBJ2-7,NA,TGTGCCAGCAGCTTGCGACAGGGCAACGAGCAGTACTTC,CASSLRQGNEQYF
NA,TRBV5-6,TRBJ1-2,NA,TGTGCCAGCAGCTTGCCAGGGGAGTTAGGCTACACCTTC,CASSLPGELGYTF
NA,TRBV5-4,TRBJ2-1,NA,TGTGCCAGCAGCGCGCGGGATATTTACAATGAGCAGTTCTTC,CASSARDIYNEQFF